The rows below give T cell receptor beta chains drawn from one sample of a study of response to subunit inactivated influenza vaccine. Each CDR3 protein is one row after TCRdb ran MiXCR on the RT-PCR reads. Among around 850,000 distinct CDR3 sequences listed, about 18% were seen once. This material consisted of PBMCs from blood, taken about 5 days after vaccination. The source is a middle-aged man who received an inactivated influenza vaccine. Both conserved end residues are part of each CDR3. A D gene is named only where the DNA matches it firmly. Some rows mark clone size as missing; the rest say once, few, many or name a class of expanded clone.

D gene: TRBD2; V gene: TRBV29-1; J gene: TRBJ2-2; clone size: few; CDR3 DNA: TGCAGCGCCGGGGGGGGATCCGGGGAGCTGTTTTTT; CDR3 protein: CSAGGGSGELFF
D gene: .; V gene: TRBV6-1; J gene: TRBJ2-1; clone size: few; CDR3 DNA: TGTGCCAGCAGCCCCACCCGGGTCTTCTACAATGAGCAGTTCTTC; CDR3 protein: CASSPTRVFYNEQFF
D gene: .; V gene: TRBV10-3; J gene: TRBJ1-2; clone size: .; CDR3 DNA: TGTGCCATCAGTGACTTGGGGGACCAAGTTAACTATGGCTACACCTTC; CDR3 protein: CAISDLGDQVNYGYTF
D gene: TRBD2; V gene: TRBV5-1; J gene: TRBJ2-3; clone size: few; CDR3 DNA: TGCGCCAGCAGCGGTAGCGGGGGGGCCGCAGATACGCAGTATTTT; CDR3 protein: CASSGSGGAADTQYF
D gene: .; V gene: TRBV4-2; J gene: TRBJ2-7; clone size: .; CDR3 DNA: TGTGCCAGCAGCCAAGACTTCCCAGGGGTCGGCGAGCAGTACTTC; CDR3 protein: CASSQDFPGVGEQYF
D gene: .; V gene: TRBV12-3/TRBV12-4; J gene: TRBJ2-5; clone size: few; CDR3 DNA: TGTGCCAGCAGCCGCCCTTCAGGAGGGCGAGAGACCCAGTACTTC; CDR3 protein: CASSRPSGGRETQYF
D gene: TRBD1; V gene: TRBV12-3/TRBV12-4; J gene: TRBJ2-7; clone size: .; CDR3 DNA: TGTGCCAGCAGGCGCACCGGGACAGGGATGTCCTACGAGCAGTACTTC; CDR3 protein: CASRRTGTGMSYEQYF
D gene: .; V gene: TRBV6-2/TRBV6-3; J gene: TRBJ2-6; clone size: .; CDR3 DNA: TGTGCCAGCAGTTACGGCGGAGGGAGCTCTGGGGCCAACGTCCTGACTTTC; CDR3 protein: CASSYGGGSSGANVLTF
D gene: .; V gene: TRBV20-1; J gene: TRBJ1-5; clone size: many; CDR3 DNA: TGCAGTGCTAGAGTCGCGAGCAATCAGCCCCAGCATTTT; CDR3 protein: CSARVASNQPQHF
D gene: .; V gene: TRBV19; J gene: TRBJ2-1; clone size: .; CDR3 DNA: TGTGCCAGTTGGGGTGGGGGGAGTGTTGATGAGCAGTTCTTC; CDR3 protein: CASWGGGSVDEQFF
D gene: TRBD2; V gene: TRBV6-1; J gene: TRBJ2-7; clone size: few; CDR3 DNA: TGTGCCAGCAGCCACGGACTAGCGGGGGCCCTAGGGTCCTACGAGCAGTACTTC; CDR3 protein: CASSHGLAGALGSYEQYF
D gene: .; V gene: TRBV12-3/TRBV12-4; J gene: TRBJ2-2; clone size: .; CDR3 DNA: TGTGCCAGCAGTTCGGCCCGGAGAACCGGGGAGCTGTTTTTT; CDR3 protein: CASSSARRTGELFF
D gene: .; V gene: TRBV20-1; J gene: TRBJ2-1; clone size: .; CDR3 DNA: TGCAGTGCTAGAGACCCTTTAAACAATGAGCAGTTCTTC; CDR3 protein: CSARDPLNNEQFF
D gene: .; V gene: TRBV12-3/TRBV12-4; J gene: TRBJ1-2; clone size: many; CDR3 DNA: TGTGCCAGCAGTTTTCGAATCTATGGCTACACCTTC; CDR3 protein: CASSFRIYGYTF
D gene: .; V gene: TRBV27; J gene: TRBJ1-1; clone size: few; CDR3 DNA: TGTGCCAGCAGTTCATGGTTGTCGGGCTCTGAAGCTTTCTTT; CDR3 protein: CASSSWLSGSEAFF
D gene: .; V gene: TRBV7-8; J gene: TRBJ2-1; clone size: .; CDR3 DNA: TGTGCCAGCAGCTTAGCGGGTGCCCTCTACAATGAGCAGTTCTTC; CDR3 protein: CASSLAGALYNEQFF
D gene: .; V gene: TRBV5-1; J gene: TRBJ2-7; clone size: few; CDR3 DNA: TGCGCCAGGGACGACGGACTCTCCTACGAGCAGTACTTC; CDR3 protein: CARDDGLSYEQYF
D gene: TRBD2; V gene: TRBV14; J gene: TRBJ2-7; clone size: .; CDR3 DNA: TGTGCCAGCAGCCACCATAGCGGGGCCAACTCCTACGAGCAGTACTTC; CDR3 protein: CASSHHSGANSYEQYF
D gene: .; V gene: TRBV21-1; J gene: TRBJ2-1; clone size: .; CDR3 DNA: TGTGCCCCCACCCCGGGAGGGATGAAGAAAAATGAGCAGTTCTTC; CDR3 protein: CAPTPGGMKKNEQFF
D gene: TRBD1; V gene: TRBV4-2; J gene: TRBJ2-2; clone size: many; CDR3 DNA: TGTGCCAGCAGCCACCTGACAGGGGGCGGCGGGGAGCTGTTTTTT; CDR3 protein: CASSHLTGGGGELFF
D gene: TRBD2; V gene: TRBV3-1; J gene: TRBJ2-1; clone size: many; CDR3 DNA: TGTGCCAGCAGACTAGGGACTACCCGGGGGAATGAGCAGTTCTTC; CDR3 protein: CASRLGTTRGNEQFF
D gene: TRBD2; V gene: TRBV20-1; J gene: TRBJ2-3; clone size: many; CDR3 DNA: TGCAGTGCAAGCCATAGCGGGGAGAGCACAGATACGCAGTATTTT; CDR3 protein: CSASHSGESTDTQYF
D gene: TRBD2; V gene: TRBV20-1; J gene: TRBJ2-1; clone size: few; CDR3 DNA: TGCAGTGCTAGAGACACGGGACTAGCGGACTACAATGAGCAGTTCTTC; CDR3 protein: CSARDTGLADYNEQFF
D gene: TRBD2; V gene: TRBV28; J gene: TRBJ2-7; clone size: .; CDR3 DNA: TGTGCCAGCAGTTCCTTGACTAGCGGGGTACTCTCCTACGAGCAGTACTTC; CDR3 protein: CASSSLTSGVLSYEQYF
D gene: TRBD2; V gene: TRBV20-1; J gene: TRBJ2-3; clone size: few; CDR3 DNA: TGCACGAGCGGGAGAGGGGGCACAGATACGCAGTATTTT; CDR3 protein: CTSGRGGTDTQYF
D gene: .; V gene: TRBV7-8; J gene: TRBJ1-4; clone size: many; CDR3 DNA: TGTGCCAGCAGCCCTCGGGGTGCTAATGAAAAACTGTTTTTT; CDR3 protein: CASSPRGANEKLFF
D gene: TRBD1; V gene: TRBV7-2; J gene: TRBJ2-7; clone size: .; CDR3 DNA: TGTGCCAGCAGAAGGACAGGGACGAAGGCCTACGAGCAGTACTTC; CDR3 protein: CASRRTGTKAYEQYF
D gene: TRBD1; V gene: TRBV5-5; J gene: TRBJ1-1; clone size: few; CDR3 DNA: TGTGCCAGCAGCTTGGACAGGGGGCGCTTTGAAGCTTTCTTT; CDR3 protein: CASSLDRGRFEAFF
D gene: TRBD1; V gene: TRBV12-3/TRBV12-4; J gene: TRBJ1-1; clone size: many; CDR3 DNA: TGTGCCAGCAGCTTAGGGACAGGGGTCACTGAAGCTTTCTTT; CDR3 protein: CASSLGTGVTEAFF
D gene: .; V gene: TRBV6-2/TRBV6-3; J gene: TRBJ2-1; clone size: .; CDR3 DNA: TGTGCCAGCAGTTTTTCTTTGGGTGGGAGCAACAATGAGCAGTTCTTC; CDR3 protein: CASSFSLGGSNNEQFF
D gene: TRBD1; V gene: TRBV30; J gene: TRBJ2-7; clone size: few; CDR3 DNA: TGTGCCTGGAGTTCGACAGGGAGTTGGGGGCAGTACTTC; CDR3 protein: CAWSSTGSWGQYF
D gene: TRBD2; V gene: TRBV7-9; J gene: TRBJ2-7; clone size: few; CDR3 DNA: TGTGCCAGCAGGGGGGGGACCGAGCAGTACTTC; CDR3 protein: CASRGGTEQYF
D gene: TRBD1; V gene: TRBV20-1; J gene: TRBJ1-1; clone size: few; CDR3 DNA: TGCAGTGCTAGTGGACAGGGGTCTGAAGCTTTCTTT; CDR3 protein: CSASGQGSEAFF
D gene: TRBD2; V gene: TRBV20-1; J gene: TRBJ2-3; clone size: .; CDR3 DNA: TGCAGTGCGGAGCGGGGGGGCGTTGATACGCAGTATTTT; CDR3 protein: CSAERGGVDTQYF
D gene: .; V gene: TRBV15; J gene: TRBJ2-4; clone size: few; CDR3 DNA: TGTGCCACCAGCAGAGATCGGTGGTCCAAAAACATTCAGTACTTC; CDR3 protein: CATSRDRWSKNIQYF
D gene: TRBD2; V gene: TRBV16; J gene: TRBJ2-1; clone size: .; CDR3 DNA: TGTGCCAGCAGCCAAATTAGTTCTAGCGGGAGCGGCAGTGAGCAGTTCTTC; CDR3 protein: CASSQISSSGSGSEQFF